The entry below describes one TCR beta chain. In this sample, this clone turned up once. Its antigen is still unknown. No clone much larger than this one lies a single base away; base qualities are absent. This sample is drawn from a study of shared T cell receptors in the human thymus (dated by TCRdb to the early 2020s). For the wider study: The study examined how the human thymus generates shared, self-reactive T-cell receptor alpha chains.

Preparation of the library involved the immunoSEQ multiplex PCR assay. Drawn from immuneACCESS, this table holds only the in-frame rearrangements with V and J called that TCRdb kept. Clones are partly lost; checked studies trace under half to an unresolved V gene and leave the rest unexplained. This sample holds a few hundred thousand clones; 95% were observed only once. Clones ranked in the top ten supply approximately 0.02% of the sample. V is cut by 4 bases and J by 4 bases, and the space between the germline ends is 16 bases. The CDR3 goes from the cysteine to the phenylalanine over 15 residues. Of all the DNA, just the CDR3 is kept, 45 bases in frame from base 1. Per the germline V gene (reference sequence), WNHNN is the CDR1 and SYGVQD is the CDR2.

The chain joins TRBV10-1 to TRBJ1-1, with an unclear D gene assignment. The sequence came from a human donor. The source material was thymocytes. The sequenced DNA: TGCGCCAGCAGTGTACTCAGGCGGGAGGGCACTGAAGCTTTCTTT. This gives the protein CASSVLRREGTEAFF.